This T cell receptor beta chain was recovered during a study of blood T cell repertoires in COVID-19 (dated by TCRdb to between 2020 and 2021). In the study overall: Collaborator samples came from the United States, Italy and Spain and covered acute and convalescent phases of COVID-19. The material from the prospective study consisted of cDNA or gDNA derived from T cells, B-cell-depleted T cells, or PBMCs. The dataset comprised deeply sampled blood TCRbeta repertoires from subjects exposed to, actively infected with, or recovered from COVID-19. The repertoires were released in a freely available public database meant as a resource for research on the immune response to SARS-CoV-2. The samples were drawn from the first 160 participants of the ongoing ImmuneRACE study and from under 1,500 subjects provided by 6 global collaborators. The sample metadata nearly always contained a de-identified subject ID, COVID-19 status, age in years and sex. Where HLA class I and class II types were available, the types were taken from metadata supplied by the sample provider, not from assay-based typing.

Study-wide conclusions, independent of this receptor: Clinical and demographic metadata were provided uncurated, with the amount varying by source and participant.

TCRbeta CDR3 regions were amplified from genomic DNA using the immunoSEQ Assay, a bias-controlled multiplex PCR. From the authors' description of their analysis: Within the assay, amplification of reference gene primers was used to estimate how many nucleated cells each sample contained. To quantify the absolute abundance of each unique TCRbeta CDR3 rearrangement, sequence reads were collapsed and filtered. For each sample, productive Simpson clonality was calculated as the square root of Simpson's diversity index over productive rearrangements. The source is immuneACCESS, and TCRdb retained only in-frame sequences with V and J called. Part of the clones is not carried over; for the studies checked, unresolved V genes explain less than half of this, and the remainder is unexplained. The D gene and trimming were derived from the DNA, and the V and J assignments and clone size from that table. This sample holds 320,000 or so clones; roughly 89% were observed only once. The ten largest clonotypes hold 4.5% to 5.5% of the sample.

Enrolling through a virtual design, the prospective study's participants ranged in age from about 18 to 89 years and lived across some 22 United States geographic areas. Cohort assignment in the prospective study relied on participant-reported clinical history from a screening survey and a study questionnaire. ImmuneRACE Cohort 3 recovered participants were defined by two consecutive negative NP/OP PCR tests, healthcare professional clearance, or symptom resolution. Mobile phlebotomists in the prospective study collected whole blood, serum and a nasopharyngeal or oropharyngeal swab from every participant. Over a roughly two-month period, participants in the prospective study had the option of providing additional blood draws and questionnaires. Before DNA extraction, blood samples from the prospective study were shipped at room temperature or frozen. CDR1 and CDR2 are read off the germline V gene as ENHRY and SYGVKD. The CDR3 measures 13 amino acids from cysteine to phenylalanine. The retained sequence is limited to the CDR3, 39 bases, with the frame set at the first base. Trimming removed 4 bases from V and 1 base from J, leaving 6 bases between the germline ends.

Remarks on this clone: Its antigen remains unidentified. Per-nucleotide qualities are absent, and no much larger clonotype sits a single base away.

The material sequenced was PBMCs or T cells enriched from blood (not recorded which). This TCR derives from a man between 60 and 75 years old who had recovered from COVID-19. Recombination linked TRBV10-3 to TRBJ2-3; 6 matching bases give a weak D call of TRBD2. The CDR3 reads CAISGGGTDTQYF. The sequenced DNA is TGTGCCATCAGTGGCGGGGGCACAGATACGCAGTATTTT.